Listed below are T cell receptor beta chains from one sample, sequenced in a study of blood T cell repertoires in COVID-19. Sequenced by immunoSEQ multiplex PCR; TCRdb stores in-frame clones only, minus some. The profile shows 300,000 to 400,000 clones, approximately 90% of them singletons. Sequenced: PBMCs or T cells enriched from blood (not recorded which). These TCRs come from a woman aged 18-30 years who had recovered from COVID-19. Each CDR3 is given with its conserved first and last residue. A D gene is named only where the DNA matches it firmly. The size field is filled for only some rows; it gives once, few, many or a size class.

clone_size j_call v_call d_call cdr3_aa cdr3_nt
- TRBJ2-1 TRBV7-2 - CASSARGGGPHEQFF TGTGCCAGCAGCGCCCGTGGGGGGGGCCCCCATGAGCAGTTCTTC
- TRBJ1-4 TRBV4-3 TRBD1 CASSQDRGGFEKLFF TGCGCCAGCAGCCAAGATAGAGGGGGCTTTGAAAAACTGTTTTTT
- TRBJ2-7 TRBV10-3 - CAISEVRGAYEQYF TGTGCCATCAGTGAGGTCAGGGGGGCCTACGAGCAGTACTTC
- TRBJ2-5 TRBV3-1/TRBV3-2 TRBD2 CASRGPGGGQETQYF TGTGCCAGCAGAGGTCCCGGGGGGGGCCAAGAGACCCAGTACTTC
- TRBJ1-2 TRBV20-1 - CSAGQLDGYTF TGCAGTGCCGGACAGTTAGATGGCTACACCTTC
- TRBJ2-5 TRBV7-2 TRBD2 CASSLPGLAGGPGTQYF TGTGCCAGCAGCTTACCGGGACTAGCGGGGGGTCCGGGTACCCAGTACTTC
once TRBJ1-2 TRBV20-1 TRBD1 CSARDRGYTF TGCAGTGCAAGGGACAGGGGCTACACCTTC
- TRBJ2-1 TRBV5-1 TRBD1 CASSFDRVEQFF TGCGCCAGCAGCTTTGACAGGGTTGAGCAGTTCTTC
- TRBJ2-3 TRBV5-1 TRBD2 CASSWGLAGGRRSTDTQYF TGCGCCAGCAGCTGGGGACTAGCGGGGGGAAGACGAAGCACAGATACGCAGTATTTT
once TRBJ1-3 TRBV18 - CASSPLPQTDPSGNTIYF TGTGCCAGCTCACCCCTCCCTCAGACAGACCCCTCTGGAAACACCATATATTTT